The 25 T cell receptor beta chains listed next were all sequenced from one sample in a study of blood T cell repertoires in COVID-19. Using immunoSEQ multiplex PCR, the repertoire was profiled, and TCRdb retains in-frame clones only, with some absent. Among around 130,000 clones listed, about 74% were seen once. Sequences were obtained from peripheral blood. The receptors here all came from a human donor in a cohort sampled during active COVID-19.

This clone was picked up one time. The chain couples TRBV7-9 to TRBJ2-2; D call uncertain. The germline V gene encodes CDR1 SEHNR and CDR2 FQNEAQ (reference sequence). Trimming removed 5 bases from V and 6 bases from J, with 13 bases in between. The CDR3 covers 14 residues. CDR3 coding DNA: TGTGCCAGCAGCGACAATTCCCGGTCCGGGGAGCTGTTTTTT. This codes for CASSDNSRSGELFF.

As DNA, the CDR3 is TGTGCCAGTAGAGGGGACAGGGGTTTCGGCTACACCTTC. Its translation is CASRGDRGFGYTF. The V call is TRBV19, the J call TRBJ1-2; 10 nucleotides align to TRBD1. The CDR3 length is 13 residues. The J segment lost 8 bases and the V segment lost 6 bases, leaving 6 bases of the junction unmatched. CDR1 and CDR2 (germline): LNHDA, SQIVND (reference sequence). Filled out from reference TRBV19 and TRBJ1-2, the complete variable domain reads DGGITQSPKYLFRKEGQNVTLSCEQNLNHDAMYWYRQDPGQGLRLIYYSQIVNDFQKGDIAEGYSVSREKKESFPLTVTSAQKNPTAFYLCASRGDRGFGYTFGSGTRLTVV.

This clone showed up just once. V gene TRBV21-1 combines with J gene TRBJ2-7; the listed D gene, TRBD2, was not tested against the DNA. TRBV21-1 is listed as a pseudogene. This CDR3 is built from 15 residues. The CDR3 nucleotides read TGTGCCAGCAGCAAAGAGGGAGCGGGACTCTACGAGCAGTACTTC. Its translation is CASSKEGAGLYEQYF.

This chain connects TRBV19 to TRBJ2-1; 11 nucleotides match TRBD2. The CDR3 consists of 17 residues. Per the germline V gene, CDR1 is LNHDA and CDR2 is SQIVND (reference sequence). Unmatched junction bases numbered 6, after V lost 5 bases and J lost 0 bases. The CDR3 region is CASSLTSGDISYNEQFF. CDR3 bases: TGTGCCAGTAGTCTGACTAGCGGGGACATCTCCTACAATGAGCAGTTCTTC.

CDR3 sequence (DNA): TGTGCCAGCAGTACCAGGGGGGTGGACAATCAGCCCCAGCATTTT. Translation: CASSTRGVDNQPQHF. The chain couples TRBV2 to TRBJ1-5; 7 positions match TRBD1. V dropped 5 bases and J dropped 3; count of bases not matched to a gene: 7. Germline CDR1 SNHLY, CDR2 FYNNEI. This CDR3 spans 15 amino acids.

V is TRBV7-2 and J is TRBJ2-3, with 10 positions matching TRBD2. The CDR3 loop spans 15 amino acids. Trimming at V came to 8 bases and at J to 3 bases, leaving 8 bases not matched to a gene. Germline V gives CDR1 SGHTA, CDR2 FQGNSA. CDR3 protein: CASGLAGAPTDTQYF. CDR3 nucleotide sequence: TGTGCCAGCGGCCTAGCGGGAGCCCCAACAGATACGCAGTATTTT.

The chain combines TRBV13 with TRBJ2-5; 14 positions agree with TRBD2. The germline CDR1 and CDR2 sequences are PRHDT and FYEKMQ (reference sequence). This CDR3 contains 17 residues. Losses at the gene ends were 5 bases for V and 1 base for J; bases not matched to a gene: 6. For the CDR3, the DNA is TGTGCCAGCAGCCTTGGGACTAGCGGGGGCCCCCAAGAGACCCAGTACTTC. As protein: CASSLGTSGGPQETQYF. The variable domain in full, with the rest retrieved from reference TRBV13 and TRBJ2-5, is AAGVIQSPRHLIKEKRETATLKCYPIPRHDTVYWYQQGPGQDPQFLISFYEKMQSDKGSIPDRFSAQQFSDYHSELNMSSLELGDSALYFCASSLGTSGGPQETQYFGPGTRLLVL.

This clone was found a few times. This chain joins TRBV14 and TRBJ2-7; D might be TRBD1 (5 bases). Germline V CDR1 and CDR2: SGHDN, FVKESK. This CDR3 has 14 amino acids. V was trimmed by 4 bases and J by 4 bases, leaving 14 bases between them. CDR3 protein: CASSPLDRAYEQYF. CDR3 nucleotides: TGTGCCAGCAGCCCCCTCGACAGAGCGTACGAGCAGTACTTC. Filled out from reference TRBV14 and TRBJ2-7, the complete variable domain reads EAGVTQFPSHSVIEKGQTVTLRCDPISGHDNLYWYRRVMGKEIKFLLHFVKESKQDESGMPNNRFLAERTGGTYSTLKVQPAELEDSGVYFCASSPLDRAYEQYFGPGTRLTVT.

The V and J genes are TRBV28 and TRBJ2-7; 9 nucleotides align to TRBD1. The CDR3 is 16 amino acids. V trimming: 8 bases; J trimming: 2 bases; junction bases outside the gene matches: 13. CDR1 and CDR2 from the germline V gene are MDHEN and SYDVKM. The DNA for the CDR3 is TGTGCCAGCCAGCCGGGACAGGGAAATATGGCCTACGAGCAGTACTTC. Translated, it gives CASQPGQGNMAYEQYF.

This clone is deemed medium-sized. The CDR3 loop reads CASSPAVTYEQYF. CDR3 sequence (DNA): TGTGCCAGCAGTCCGGCGGTCACCTACGAGCAGTACTTC. The gene calls are TRBV28 and TRBJ2-7, with D hard to call. This CDR3 is 13 amino acids long. Germline V gives CDR1 MDHEN, CDR2 SYDVKM. V was clipped by 5 bases and J by 2 bases, with 10 bases between them.

This CDR3 reads CASSLRGGGSYEQYF. The CDR3, as DNA: TGTGCCAGCAGCTTAAGGGGTGGCGGTTCCTACGAGCAGTACTTC. The genes are TRBV7-2 and TRBJ2-7, with D possibly matching TRBD1 (5 bases). V was shortened by 2 bases and J by 1 base, with 12 bases between the two germline ends. The germline CDR1 and CDR2 sequences are SGHTA and FQGNSA. This CDR3 contains 15 residues.

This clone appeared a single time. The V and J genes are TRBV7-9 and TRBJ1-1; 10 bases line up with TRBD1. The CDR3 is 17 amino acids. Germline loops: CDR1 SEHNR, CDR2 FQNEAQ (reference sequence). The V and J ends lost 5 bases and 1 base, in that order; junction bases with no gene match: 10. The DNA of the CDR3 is TGTGCCAGCAGCCCAAACCCCGGGACAGGGGAGAACACTGAAGCTTTCTTT. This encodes CASSPNPGTGENTEAFF.

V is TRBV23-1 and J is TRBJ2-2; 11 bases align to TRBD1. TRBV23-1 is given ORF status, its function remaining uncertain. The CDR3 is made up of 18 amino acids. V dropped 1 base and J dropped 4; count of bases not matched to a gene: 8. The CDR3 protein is CASSQYTDRGPFTGELFF. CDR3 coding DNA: TGCGCCAGCAGTCAATACACGGACAGGGGGCCCTTCACCGGGGAGCTGTTTTTT.

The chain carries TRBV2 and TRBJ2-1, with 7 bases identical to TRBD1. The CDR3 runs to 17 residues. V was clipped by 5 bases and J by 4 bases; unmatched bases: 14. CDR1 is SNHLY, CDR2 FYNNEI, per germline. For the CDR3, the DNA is TGTGCCAGCAGTCCCAGCGCAGGGACAGCTTTTTACAATGAGCAGTTCTTC. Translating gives CASSPSAGTAFYNEQFF. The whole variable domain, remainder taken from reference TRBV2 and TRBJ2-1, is EPEVTQTPSHQVTQMGQEVILRCVPISNHLYFYWYRQILGQKVEFLVSFYNNEISEKSEIFDDQFSVERPDGSNFTLKIRSTKLEDSAMYFCASSPSAGTAFYNEQFFGPGTRLTVL.

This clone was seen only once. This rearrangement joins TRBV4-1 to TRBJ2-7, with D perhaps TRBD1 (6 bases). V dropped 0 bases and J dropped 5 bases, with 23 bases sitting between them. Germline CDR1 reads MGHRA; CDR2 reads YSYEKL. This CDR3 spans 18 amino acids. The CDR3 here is CASSQEMTAWVRGHEQYF. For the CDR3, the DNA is TGCGCCAGCAGCCAAGAGATGACCGCTTGGGTCAGGGGCCACGAGCAGTACTTC.

The CDR3: CASRDNLGNTGELFF. The CDR3 DNA reads TGTGCCAGCAGGGACAATCTGGGGAACACCGGGGAGCTGTTTTTT. This rearrangement joins TRBV7-3 to TRBJ2-2; perhaps TRBD1 as D (5 bases). The V gene lost 6 bases and the J gene lost 1 base, with 12 bases spanning the gap. CDR1 is SGHTA, CDR2 FQGTGA, per germline. This CDR3 contains 15 residues.

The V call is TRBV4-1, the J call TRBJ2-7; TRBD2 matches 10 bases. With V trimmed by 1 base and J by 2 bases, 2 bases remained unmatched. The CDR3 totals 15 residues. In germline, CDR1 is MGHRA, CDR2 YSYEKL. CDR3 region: CASSQGLAGPYEQYF. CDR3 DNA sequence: TGCGCCAGCAGCCAAGGACTAGCGGGTCCCTACGAGCAGTACTTC.

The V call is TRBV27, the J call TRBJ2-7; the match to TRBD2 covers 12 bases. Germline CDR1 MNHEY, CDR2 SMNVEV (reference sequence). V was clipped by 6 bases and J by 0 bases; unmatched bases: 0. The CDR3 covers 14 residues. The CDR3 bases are TGTGCCAGCAGGACTAGCGGGAGCTCCTACGAGCAGTACTTC. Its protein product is CASRTSGSSYEQYF.

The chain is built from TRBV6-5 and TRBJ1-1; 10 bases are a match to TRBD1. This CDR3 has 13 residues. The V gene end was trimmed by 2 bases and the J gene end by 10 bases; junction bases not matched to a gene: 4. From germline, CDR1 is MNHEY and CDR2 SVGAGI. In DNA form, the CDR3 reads TGTGCCAGCAGTTACCAGACAGGGGGCCTAGCTTTCTTT. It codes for CASSYQTGGLAFF.

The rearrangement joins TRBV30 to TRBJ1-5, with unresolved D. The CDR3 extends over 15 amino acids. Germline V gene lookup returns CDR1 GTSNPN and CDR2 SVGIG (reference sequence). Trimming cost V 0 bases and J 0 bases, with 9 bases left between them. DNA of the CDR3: TGTGCCTGGAGTGTGGGAGGGTATAGCAATCAGCCCCAGCATTTT. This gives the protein CAWSVGGYSNQPQHF.

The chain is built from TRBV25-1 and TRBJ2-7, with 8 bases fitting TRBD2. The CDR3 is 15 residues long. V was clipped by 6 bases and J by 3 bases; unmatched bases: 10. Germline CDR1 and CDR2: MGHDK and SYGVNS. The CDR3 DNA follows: TGTGCCAGCAGCGACTTAACTAGCGGCGGCTACGAGCAGTACTTC. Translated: CASSDLTSGGYEQYF.

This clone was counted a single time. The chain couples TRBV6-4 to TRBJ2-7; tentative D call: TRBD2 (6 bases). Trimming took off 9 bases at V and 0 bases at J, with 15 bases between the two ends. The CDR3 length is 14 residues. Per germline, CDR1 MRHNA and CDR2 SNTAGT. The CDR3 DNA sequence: TGTGCCAGTTTTGGGAGGAGGAGCTCCTACGAGCAGTACTTC. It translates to CASFGRRSSYEQYF.

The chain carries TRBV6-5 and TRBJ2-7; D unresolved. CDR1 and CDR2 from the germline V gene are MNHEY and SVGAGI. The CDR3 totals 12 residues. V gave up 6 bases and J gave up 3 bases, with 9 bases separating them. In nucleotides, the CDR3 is TGTGCCAGCAGACCACATCACTACGAGCAGTACTTC. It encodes CASRPHHYEQYF.

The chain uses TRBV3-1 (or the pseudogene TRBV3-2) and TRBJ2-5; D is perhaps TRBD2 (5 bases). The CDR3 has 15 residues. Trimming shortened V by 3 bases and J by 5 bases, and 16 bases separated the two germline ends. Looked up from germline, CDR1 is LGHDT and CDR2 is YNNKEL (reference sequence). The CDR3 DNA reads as TGTGCCAGCAGCCAGTCTGACGGGGTATTGGAGACCCAGTACTTC. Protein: CASSQSDGVLETQYF.

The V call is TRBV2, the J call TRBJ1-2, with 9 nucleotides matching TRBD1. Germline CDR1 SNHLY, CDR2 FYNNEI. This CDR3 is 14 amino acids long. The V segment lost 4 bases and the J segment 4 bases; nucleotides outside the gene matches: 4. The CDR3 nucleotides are TGTGCCAGCAGTGGACAGGGGGGAAGCTATGGCTACACCTTC. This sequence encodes CASSGQGGSYGYTF.